Below, 29 T cell receptor beta chains from the same sample are listed, as sequenced in a study of metastatic and nonmetastatic thyroid tumors. TCRdb called clones again from the PCR reads with MiXCR. Of over 14,000 clones listed, less than 4.5% were seen once; the top ten hold 25% to 30%. Prior to thyroid surgery, none of the patients had received any treatment. Specimen: tumor tissue. The receptors derive from a female donor with papillary thyroid cancer or a benign thyroid nodule (not recorded which). Some clones in this sample may be carry-over from other donors' samples.

In regard to this clone: The junction departs from the called germline gene at one end, perhaps through a read error. The V and J genes are TRBV6-5 and TRBJ2-1, with 8 bases that match TRBD2. The CDR3 extends over 15 amino acids. CDR1 is MNHEY, CDR2 SVGAGI, per germline. CDR3 bases: TGTGTCAGCAGTTACGAGCTAGCGGGTTACAATGAGCAGTTCTTC. This gives the protein CVSSYELAGYNEQFF.

This clone was seen a few times. The chain couples TRBV28 to TRBJ2-1; 11 bases are a match to TRBD1. J lost 7 bases, V lost 3 bases, and 8 bases had no gene match. The CDR3 covers 16 residues. Germline CDR1 and CDR2: MDHEN and SYDVKM. Written as DNA, the CDR3 is TGTGCCAGCAGTTTTCCCGGGACAGGGGGTTCAAATGAGCAGTTCTTC. This sequence encodes CASSFPGTGGSNEQFF. Full variable domain (outside the CDR3, taken from reference TRBV28 and TRBJ2-1): DVKVTQSSRYLVKRTGEKVFLECVQDMDHENMFWYRQDPGLGLRLIYFSYDVKMKEKGDIPEGYSVSREKKERFSLILESASTNQTSMYLCASSFPGTGGSNEQFFGPGTRLTVL.

The chain is built from TRBV7-3 and TRBJ2-2; 7 bases agree with TRBD1. J lost 2 bases, V lost 2 bases, and 8 bases had no gene match. Per germline, CDR1 SGHTA and CDR2 FQGTGA. This CDR3 has 17 amino acids. The CDR3 region is CASSLSAGTVNTGELFF. The CDR3 nucleotides read TGTGCCAGCAGCTTATCGGCCGGGACAGTAAACACCGGGGAGCTGTTTTTT.

The sample holds many counts of this clone. One base away lies a much larger clone, so this may be a sequencing read error. The CDR3 carries no conserved terminal phenylalanine or tryptophan, so it likely arises from a read error. The rearrangement links TRBV5-5 to TRBJ1-2; TRBD1 is a possible D gene (6 bases). From germline, CDR1 is SGHKS and CDR2 YYEKEE (reference sequence). CDR3 length equals 18 residues. V was shortened by 4 bases and J by 1 base, with 23 bases between the two germline ends. The CDR3 coding sequence is TGTGCCAGCAGCCTGAGGAGCCGGGCAGGGGTTAATAACTATGGCTACACCCTC. It specifies CASSLRSRAGVNNYGYTL.

The rearrangement uses TRBV6-2 or TRBV6-3 and TRBJ2-1, with TRBD2 matching over 9 bases. V lost 5 bases and J lost 1; bases outside the gene matches: 6. Germline values: CDR1 MNHEY, CDR2 SVGEGT. The CDR3 has 16 amino acids. The CDR3 loop is CASSIAGEVSYNEQFF. The CDR3 nucleotides are TGTGCCAGCAGTATAGCGGGAGAAGTGTCCTACAATGAGCAGTTCTTC.

V is TRBV19 and J is TRBJ2-2, with unresolved D. CDR3 length: 14 amino acids. Germline V gene lookup returns CDR1 LNHDA and CDR2 SQIVND (reference sequence). The V end lost 10 bases, the J end lost 1 base, and 13 bases lay between the germline ends. CDR3 residues: CATDMGLNTGELFF. CDR3 in DNA: TGTGCCACCGACATGGGGTTGAACACCGGGGAGCTGTTTTTT.

The V call is TRBV24-1, the J call TRBJ2-5; the match to TRBD2 covers 11 bases. The CDR3 loop spans 17 amino acids. With V trimmed by 3 bases and J by 1 base, 6 bases remained unmatched. The V gene's germline CDR1 is KGHDR and CDR2 SFDVKD. Here the CDR3 DNA reads TGTGCCACCAGTGATCCCCCCGGGACTAGCGGCCAAGAGACCCAGTACTTC. Protein: CATSDPPGTSGQETQYF.

In this sample, this clone turned up a few times. J is TRBJ2-1 and V is TRBV7-9, with 8 bases aligning to TRBD2. In germline, CDR1 is SEHNR, CDR2 FQNEAQ (reference sequence). This CDR3 comprises 15 residues. J lost 9 bases, V lost 1 base, and 8 bases had no gene match. The CDR3 is CASSLDGRAPLEQFF. CDR3 DNA sequence: TGTGCCAGCAGCTTAGACGGGAGGGCCCCTCTTGAGCAGTTCTTC.

This chain uses TRBV19 with TRBJ1-5; D possibly corresponds to TRBD1 (5 bases). Trimming took off 3 bases at V and 0 bases at J, with 18 bases between the two ends. The CDR3 runs 18 residues. CDR1 LNHDA and CDR2 SQIVND come from the germline V gene (reference sequence). Here the CDR3 reads CASSIRWAGTDSNQPQHF. The DNA of the CDR3 is TGTGCCAGTAGTATCAGGTGGGCCGGGACCGATAGCAATCAGCCCCAGCATTTT. The full variable domain, completed using reference TRBV19 and TRBJ1-5, is DGGITQSPKYLFRKEGQNVTLSCEQNLNHDAMYWYRQDPGQGLRLIYYSQIVNDFQKGDIAEGYSVSREKKESFPLTVTSAQKNPTAFYLCASSIRWAGTDSNQPQHFGDGTRLSIL.

V usage is TRBV11-3 and J usage is TRBJ2-7, with D unresolved. Germline V gene data show CDR1 as SGHNT and CDR2 as YENEEA. V lost 8 bases to trimming and J lost 3 bases, with 11 bases between them. The CDR3 has 12 residues. This CDR3 reads CASSPTGYEQYF. CDR3 in DNA: TGTGCCAGCTCTCCCACCGGCTACGAGCAGTACTTC.

This clone was counted between two and nine times. The V and J genes are TRBV6-1 and TRBJ2-7; 8 nucleotides match TRBD2. Germline V gene lookup returns CDR1 MNHNS and CDR2 SASEGT. The CDR3 is made up of 12 amino acids. The J segment lost 3 bases and the V segment lost 10 bases, leaving 5 bases of the junction unmatched. CDR3 protein: CATGGGFYEQYF. CDR3 sequence (DNA): TGTGCCACCGGGGGGGGATTCTACGAGCAGTACTTC.

The table lists this clone with a few counts. V is TRBV11-2 and J is TRBJ2-1, with D perhaps matching TRBD2 (5 bases). Germline loops: CDR1 SGHAT, CDR2 FQNNGV. There are 12 residues in the CDR3. Trimming cost V 3 bases and J 9 bases, with 9 bases left between them. CDR3 loop: CASSFLAPEQFF. CDR3 in DNA: TGTGCCAGCAGCTTTCTAGCTCCTGAGCAGTTCTTC.

This clone is deemed hyperexpanded. The gene calls are TRBV5-1 and TRBJ1-2, with TRBD1 matching 7 bases. CDR1 and CDR2 from the germline V gene are SGHRS and YFSETQ. V lost 3 bases to trimming and J lost 2 bases; unmatched junction nucleotides: 13. The CDR3 runs to 17 residues. The CDR3 sequence: CASSYSSGQVGNYGYTF. The CDR3, as DNA: TGCGCCAGCAGCTACTCCTCCGGACAGGTGGGAAACTATGGCTACACCTTC.

This clone was seen a handful of times. This chain uses TRBV6-1 with TRBJ1-2, with 9 bases aligning to TRBD1. The CDR3 covers 14 residues. V lost 7 bases, J lost 7 bases, and 10 bases stayed unmatched. In germline, CDR1 is MNHNS, CDR2 SASEGT. CDR3 sequence: CASNPGQGFRGYTF. The CDR3 bases are TGTGCCAGCAACCCGGGACAGGGTTTTCGTGGCTACACCTTC.

This clone occurred a few times. V usage is TRBV11-2 and J usage is TRBJ2-7; 8 bases align to TRBD2. From germline, CDR1 is SGHAT and CDR2 FQNNGV. The CDR3 has 16 residues. V shed 1 base, J shed 4 bases, and the junction held 9 bases outside the gene matches. In DNA, the CDR3 is TGTGCCAGCAGCTTAGGAGACGGGGGGGCCGAATACGAGCAGTACTTC. Protein sequence: CASSLGDGGAEYEQYF.

There are a few counts of this clone. The chain is built from TRBV20-1 and TRBJ1-3; perhaps TRBD1 as D (6 bases). V was cut by 6 bases and J by 3 bases, with 18 bases left in between. The CDR3 sequence is 15 residues long. Germline V gene sequence: CDR1 DFQATT, CDR2 SNEGSKA (reference sequence). The CDR3 DNA follows: TGCAGTGCGATATTCCCAGGACAGCATGGAAACACCATATATTTT. This gives the protein CSAIFPGQHGNTIYF.

The V call is TRBV20-1, the J call TRBJ1-4, with D unresolved. Germline V gene lookup returns CDR1 DFQATT and CDR2 SNEGSKA (reference sequence). There are 13 residues in the CDR3. Deletions cut 1 base from V and 6 bases from J, with 9 bases between. CDR3 DNA sequence: TGCAGTGCTAGAGTCCGGCGAGATGAAAAACTGTTTTTT. This sequence encodes CSARVRRDEKLFF.

The sample holds a few counts of this clone. CDR3 protein: CATADRGSSYEQYF. As DNA, the CDR3 is TGTGCCACCGCCGACAGGGGAAGCTCCTACGAGCAGTACTTC. This chain connects TRBV6-1 to TRBJ2-7, with 8 bases lining up with TRBD1. CDR3 size: 14 residues. The germline V gene has CDR1 MNHNS and CDR2 SASEGT. The V and J ends lost 10 bases and 0 bases, in that order; junction bases with no gene match: 8.

This clone turned up a few times. V usage is TRBV6-1 and J usage is TRBJ2-7, with a possible D match to TRBD2 (6 bases). The length of the CDR3 is 13 residues. Germline V CDR1 and CDR2: MNHNS, SASEGT. The V and J ends lost 3 bases and 4 bases respectively, with 10 bases between them. The CDR3 reads CASSDLASYEQYF. DNA for the CDR3: TGTGCCAGCAGTGATCTAGCGTCGTACGAGCAGTACTTC.

This clone showed up just a few times. This chain joins TRBV6-1 and TRBJ2-7, with D possibly matching TRBD2 (5 bases). The germline V gene has CDR1 MNHNS and CDR2 SASEGT. This CDR3 contains 13 residues. V gave up 6 bases and J gave up 6 bases, with 15 bases separating them. CDR3 in DNA: TGTGCCAGCAGCCTCGTCGACCGGGGCGAGCAGTACTTC. Protein product: CASSLVDRGEQYF.

The chain has TRBV2 and TRBJ2-2, with 8 bases matching TRBD1. The CDR3 sequence is 18 residues long. CDR1 is SNHLY and CDR2 is FYNNEI in the germline V gene. V shed 2 bases and J 5 bases; nucleotides not matched to a gene: 13. This CDR3 is CASSEFPAGQGHTGELFF. The CDR3 DNA follows: TGTGCCAGCAGTGAATTTCCGGCCGGACAGGGACATACCGGGGAGCTGTTTTTT.

This clone has a handful of counts. J is TRBJ2-5 and V is TRBV28; a weak D match, TRBD2 (6 bases). V was pared by 7 bases and J by 2 bases, with 11 bases between. The CDR3 sequence is 13 residues long. The germline V gene has CDR1 MDHEN and CDR2 SYDVKM. The CDR3 nucleotides read TGTGCCAGCAATATAGCGGCGCAAGAGACCCAGTACTTC. Protein sequence: CASNIAAQETQYF.

This clone has just a few counts. J is TRBJ2-1 and V is TRBV11-3; D is uncertain. Germline V gives CDR1 SGHNT, CDR2 YENEEA. The CDR3 runs 13 residues. V gave up 1 base and J gave up 10 bases, with 11 bases separating them. CDR3 bases: TGTGCCAGCAGCTTAGTGCGAGACGGAGAGCAGTTCTTC. This sequence encodes CASSLVRDGEQFF.

The rearrangement joins TRBV2 to TRBJ2-2, with 7 nucleotides matching TRBD1. Trimming took 5 bases from V and 2 from J; bases not matched to a gene: 8. The germline CDR1 and CDR2 sequences are SNHLY and FYNNEI. There are 16 residues in the CDR3. The CDR3 protein is CASSTNRGSNTGELFF. CDR3 bases: TGTGCCAGCAGTACCAACAGGGGCTCTAACACCGGGGAGCTGTTTTTT. Based on the CDR3 plus reference TRBV2 and TRBJ2-2, the full variable domain is EPEVTQTPSHQVTQMGQEVILRCVPISNHLYFYWYRQILGQKVEFLVSFYNNEISEKSEIFDDQFSVERPDGSNFTLKIRSTKLEDSAMYFCASSTNRGSNTGELFFGEGSRLTVL.

This clone was counted only a few times. The chain has TRBV7-2 and TRBJ2-1; 8 bases map to TRBD2. Germline values: CDR1 SGHTA, CDR2 FQGNSA. Losses at the gene ends were 2 bases for V and 9 bases for J; bases not matched to a gene: 12. The CDR3 is made up of 16 amino acids. CDR3 sequence (DNA): TGTGCCAGCAGCTTACGGGGACGGGGGGGCCAGGGTGAGCAGTTCTTC. This codes for CASSLRGRGGQGEQFF.

Sample share makes this clone medium-sized. The chain joins TRBV20-1 to TRBJ2-7; D might be TRBD2 (6 bases). Germline V gene lookup returns CDR1 DFQATT and CDR2 SNEGSKA (reference sequence). The CDR3 has 12 residues. Trimming stripped 3 bases from V and 6 bases from J, with 12 bases between. The CDR3 protein is CSASGGMGEQYF. The CDR3, as DNA: TGCAGTGCTAGTGGGGGGATGGGCGAGCAGTACTTC.

This clone was recorded a few times. In DNA form, the CDR3 reads TGTGCCAGCAGCTTAGGTCGACTACCGCACGAGCAGTACTTC. This sequence encodes CASSLGRLPHEQYF. The chain recombines TRBV11-1 with TRBJ2-7, with a weak D call TRBD2 (5 bases). The germline V and J ends were trimmed by 1 base and 5 bases, with 12 bases remaining between them. The CDR3 spans 14 residues. Germline loops: CDR1 SGHAT, CDR2 FQDESV (reference sequence).

This clone was counted a few times. A junction end diverges from the germline sequence, so it may reflect a read error. J is TRBJ2-3 and V is TRBV5-1; 11 nucleotides align to TRBD1. The CDR3 sequence is 15 residues long. From germline, CDR1 is SGHRS and CDR2 YFSETQ. DNA of the CDR3: TGCGCCAGCAGCGCGGGACAGGGGGTGACAGATACGCGGTATTTT. The encoded protein is CASSAGQGVTDTRYF.

The V call is TRBV15, the J call TRBJ2-2; 14 nucleotides line up with TRBD2. The CDR3 has 20 amino acids. The junction had 12 bases not matched to a gene; V was cut back by 0 bases and J by 6 bases. Germline loops: CDR1 LNHNV, CDR2 YYDKDF (reference sequence). This chain's CDR3 is CATSREAAFGTSGSPGELFF. CDR3 DNA sequence: TGTGCCACCAGCAGAGAAGCGGCCTTTGGGACTAGCGGGAGTCCCGGGGAGCTGTTTTTT.